These 32 T cell receptor beta chains originate from one sample sequenced in a study of identical twins. Via MiXCR, TCRdb re-called the 5' RACE reads, giving one row per CDR3 protein. The sample shows approximately 530,000 distinct CDR3 sequences, more than 20% of them seen only once. These data were also reused for a study on yellow fever vaccine responses in identical twins.

The material sequenced was CD4+ T cells sorted from blood. The receptors were gathered from a woman younger than 30 in good health.

V and J are TRBV10-1 and TRBJ2-2; TRBD1 is a possible D gene (5 bases). V lost 6 bases and J 7 bases, leaving 12 bases between the germline ends. CDR3 length equals 13 residues. The germline V gene has CDR1 WNHNN and CDR2 SYGVQD (reference sequence). CDR3 sequence reads: CASSLGHGGELFF. The DNA for the CDR3 is TGCGCCAGCAGCCTAGGACACGGCGGGGAGCTGTTTTTT.

This rearrangement joins TRBV5-1 to TRBJ2-5; 8 bases are a match to TRBD1. The CDR3 is made up of 16 amino acids. J gave up 2 bases and V 0 bases, and 6 bases lay outside the gene matches. Germline loops: CDR1 SGHRS, CDR2 YFSETQ. CDR3 in amino acids: CASSLETGVGQETQYF. DNA for the CDR3: TGCGCCAGCAGCTTGGAGACAGGGGTGGGACAAGAGACCCAGTACTTC.

This chain joins TRBV21-1 and TRBJ2-3; the table's D call, TRBD2, was not checked against the DNA. TRBV21-1 is given as a pseudogene. The CDR3 extends over 16 amino acids. The CDR3 DNA follows: TGTGCCAGCAGCAAAGTTAGCGGAGTCAGGACAGATACGCAGTATTTT. Translating gives CASSKVSGVRTDTQYF.

The rearrangement joins TRBV7-9 to TRBJ2-7; 8 positions match TRBD2. J was trimmed by 2 bases and V by 7 bases; bases with no gene match: 13. CDR1 and CDR2 from the germline V gene are SEHNR and FQNEAQ (reference sequence). This CDR3 is 16 amino acids long. CDR3 coding DNA: TGTGCCAGCACCTCGAGGAGCGGGAGAGAAACCTACGAGCAGTACTTC. Its protein is CASTSRSGRETYEQYF. The full variable domain, its missing parts supplied by reference TRBV7-9 and TRBJ2-7, is DTGVSQNPRHKITKRGQNVTFRCDPISEHNRLYWYRQTLGQGPEFLTYFQNEAQLEKSRLLSDRFSAERPKGSFSTLEIQRTEQGDSAMYLCASTSRSGRETYEQYFGPGTRLTVT.

This clonotype appeared a few times. The gene calls are TRBV5-1 and TRBJ1-2; a possible D gene is TRBD1 (6 bases). Germline-derived CDR1 and CDR2 are SGHRS and YFSETQ. This CDR3 region has 14 residues. V lost 4 bases to trimming and J lost 5 bases, with 15 bases between them. The CDR3 bases are TGCGCCAGCAGCAGGGGACATGCGGAATATGGCTACACCTTC. This encodes CASSRGHAEYGYTF.

This clonotype was detected a few times. The rearrangement links TRBV7-8 to TRBJ2-5; the D is unclear. V lost 7 bases to trimming and J lost 1 base, with 10 bases between them. The CDR3 consists of 13 residues. Germline V CDR1 and CDR2: SGHVS, FQNEAQ. This CDR3 reads CASTITRQETQYF. For the CDR3, the DNA is TGTGCCAGCACTATCACGCGCCAAGAGACCCAGTACTTC.

This clonotype has only one observation. V usage is TRBV5-1 and J usage is TRBJ2-7; 11 bases fit TRBD2. Germline V lookup: CDR1 SGHRS, CDR2 YFSETQ. This CDR3 spans 14 amino acids. V gave up 9 bases and J gave up 4 bases; unmatched junction bases: 9. CDR3 DNA sequence: TGCGCCACCTGGTCTAGCGGGGGGATTTACGAGCAGTACGTC. This codes for CATWSSGGIYEQYV.

V usage is TRBV5-1 and J usage is TRBJ2-5; the D gene is possibly TRBD1 (5 bases). There are 15 residues in the CDR3. Germline assignment: CDR1 SGHRS and CDR2 YFSETQ. V gave up 8 bases and J gave up 1 base, with 18 bases separating them. The CDR3, as DNA: TGCGCCAGGGGGTCAGGGAACGGAGCCCAAGAGACCCAGTACTTC. This encodes CARGSGNGAQETQYF.

The table lists this clonotype with a few counts. V gene TRBV4-1 combines with J gene TRBJ2-7; 9 bases are shared with TRBD2. This CDR3 comprises 15 residues. Unmatched junction bases numbered 5, after V lost 2 bases and J lost 3 bases. Germline values: CDR1 MGHRA, CDR2 YSYEKL. DNA of the CDR3: TGCGCCAGCAGCCAACCGACTAGCGGATACTACGAGCAGTACTTC. Translation: CASSQPTSGYYEQYF.

The CDR3 protein is CSARGDEGYGYTF. The CDR3 DNA reads as TGCAGTGCTAGAGGGGACGAAGGGTATGGCTACACCTTC. This chain uses TRBV20-1 with TRBJ1-2, with D maybe TRBD1 (5 bases). The CDR3 covers 13 residues. The germline V gene has CDR1 DFQATT and CDR2 SNEGSKA (reference sequence). Between the trimmed V and J ends, which lost 1 base and 5 bases, there was a span of 11 bases.

The chain is built from TRBV20-1 and TRBJ2-4; 7 positions match TRBD2. There are 12 residues in the CDR3. V was clipped by 3 bases and J by 11 bases; unmatched bases: 7. Germline CDR1 is DFQATT and CDR2 is SNEGSKA (reference sequence). The CDR3 DNA reads TGCAGTGCTAGCCGTAGCGGGCCGGTTCAGTACTTC. The encoded protein is CSASRSGPVQYF.

In this sample, this clonotype turned up a few times. The genes are TRBV12-3 or TRBV12-4 and TRBJ2-7; 13 bases fit TRBD2. This CDR3 region has 18 residues. V was pared by 3 bases and J by 4 bases, with 12 bases of the junction left unmatched. CDR3 loop: CASSFGPGKTSGRYEQYF. The CDR3 nucleotides read TGTGCCAGCAGTTTCGGACCGGGGAAGACTAGCGGGAGGTACGAGCAGTACTTC.

This chain uses TRBV2 with TRBJ2-7; the match to TRBD2 covers 7 bases. Germline V gives CDR1 SNHLY, CDR2 FYNNEI. V trimming: 9 bases; J trimming: 2 bases; junction bases outside the gene matches: 10. CDR3 length equals 14 residues. The CDR3 reads CARMSGVPTYEQYV. For the CDR3, the DNA is TGTGCCAGGATGAGCGGGGTACCGACCTACGAGCAGTACGTC.

This clonotype was recorded a few times. This chain uses TRBV10-3 with TRBJ1-5, with 7 bases fitting TRBD1. Germline values: CDR1 ENHRY, CDR2 SYGVKD. After removal of 0 bases from V and 3 bases from J, the junction contained 5 bases not matched to a gene. There are 16 residues in the CDR3. The CDR3 is CAISESGTVSNQPQHF. CDR3 nucleotide sequence: TGTGCCATCAGTGAGTCTGGGACAGTTTCCAATCAGCCCCAGCATTTT.

There are a few counts of this clonotype. V and J are TRBV10-3 and TRBJ2-5, with 9 bases lining up with TRBD1. This CDR3 has 16 amino acids. J lost 1 base, V lost 6 bases, and 9 bases had no gene match. Per germline, CDR1 ENHRY and CDR2 SYGVKD. DNA of the CDR3: TGTGCCATCAGGGGGACAGGGTCGGTAAGCCAAGAGACCCAGTACTTC. Translating gives CAIRGTGSVSQETQYF.

This sequence joins TRBV7-2 and TRBJ2-1; no clear D gene. V was clipped by 5 bases and J by 0 bases, with 11 bases between them. The CDR3 runs 15 residues. Looked up from germline, CDR1 is SGHTA and CDR2 is FQGNSA. The DNA for the CDR3 is TGTGCCAGCAGCCCGCGGTATGACTCCTACAATGAGCAGTTCTTC. As protein: CASSPRYDSYNEQFF.

This rearrangement joins TRBV4-1 to TRBJ2-7; 8 nucleotides agree with TRBD2. Germline CDR1 and CDR2: MGHRA and YSYEKL. The length of the CDR3 is 15 residues. V shed 0 bases and J 11 bases; nucleotides not matched to a gene: 12. This CDR3 is CASSQDRRLAGGKYF. CDR3 nucleotides: TGCGCCAGCAGCCAAGATCGCCGGCTCGCGGGAGGAAAGTACTTC.

This clonotype was counted between two and nine times. The chain has TRBV27 and TRBJ2-5; no definite D call. The germline gives CDR1 MNHEY, CDR2 SMNVEV (reference sequence). V lost 2 bases and J 3 bases, leaving 10 bases between the germline ends. The CDR3 runs to 14 residues. The chain's CDR3 is CASSLGRAKETQYF. The CDR3 coding sequence is TGTGCCAGCAGTTTAGGACGTGCAAAAGAGACCCAGTACTTC.

This clonotype was counted between two and nine times. The chain recombines TRBV15 with TRBJ2-2; D call uncertain. The CDR3 consists of 17 residues. V gave up 3 bases and J gave up 1 base, with 15 bases separating them. Germline V gene data show CDR1 as LNHNV and CDR2 as YYDKDF (reference sequence). CDR3 DNA sequence: TGTGCCACCAGCAGGCCCCGTGGTAGCAGGAACACCGGGGAGCTGTTTTTT. Protein product: CATSRPRGSRNTGELFF.

This clonotype has just a few counts. CDR3 in DNA: TGTGCCAGCAGCTCAGTAGCGGGAGGGGTCTATGAGCAGTTCTTC. This encodes CASSSVAGGVYEQFF. The chain recombines TRBV6-2 or TRBV6-3 with TRBJ2-1; 11 nucleotides match TRBD2. Germline-derived CDR1 and CDR2 are MNHEY and SVGEGT. This CDR3 is built from 15 residues. V was pared by 6 bases and J by 8 bases, with 9 bases of the junction left unmatched.

V is TRBV12-3 or TRBV12-4 and J is TRBJ2-7; D not resolved. This CDR3 is 14 amino acids long. V dropped 8 bases and J dropped 6 bases, with 20 bases sitting between them. The CDR3 loop reads CASGGRGPASEQYF. The DNA for the CDR3 is TGTGCCAGCGGCGGACGAGGCCCCGCCTCCGAGCAGTACTTC.

Written as DNA, the CDR3 is TGTGCCAGCAGCCAAGAGACAGTGGGCTATGGCTACACCTTC. Translation: CASSQETVGYGYTF. The chain is built from TRBV14 and TRBJ1-2; D perhaps matches TRBD1 (5 bases). This CDR3 has 14 amino acids. Per the germline V gene, CDR1 is SGHDN and CDR2 is FVKESK. Trimming removed 0 bases at V and 4 bases at J, with 9 bases between. The variable domain in full, with the rest retrieved from reference TRBV14 and TRBJ1-2, is EAGVTQFPSHSVIEKGQTVTLRCDPISGHDNLYWYRRVMGKEIKFLLHFVKESKQDESGMPNNRFLAERTGGTYSTLKVQPAELEDSGVYFCASSQETVGYGYTFGSGTRLTVV.

This clonotype appeared a few times. The rearrangement joins TRBV10-3 to TRBJ2-5; TRBD1 might be the D (6 bases). The V gene's germline CDR1 is ENHRY and CDR2 SYGVKD. The CDR3 extends over 14 amino acids. V lost 4 bases, J lost 2 bases, and 11 bases lay in between. In nucleotides, the CDR3 is TGTGCCATCAGTGCTGGGACACCACAAGAGACCCAGTACTTC. Translated, it gives CAISAGTPQETQYF.

This clonotype has just a few counts. The gene calls are TRBV20-1 and TRBJ2-7; D possibly corresponds to TRBD2 (6 bases). CDR1 and CDR2 (germline): DFQATT, SNEGSKA (reference sequence). The CDR3 is made up of 14 amino acids. V was clipped by 5 bases and J by 2 bases, with 16 bases between them. Written as DNA, the CDR3 is TGCAGTGCTTCTATCCCGGGGGTACCCTACGAGCAGTACTTC. The encoded protein is CSASIPGVPYEQYF.

There are many counts of this clonotype. The chain joins TRBV12-3 or TRBV12-4 to TRBJ1-2; D not resolved. The CDR3 is 12 residues long. The V gene lost 5 bases and the J gene lost 2 bases, with 6 bases spanning the gap. The CDR3 coding sequence is TGTGCCAGCAGTCAGTCCAACTATGGCTACACCTTC. Translating it yields CASSQSNYGYTF.

Here the CDR3 DNA reads TGCAGTGCTACGGGACTGACCAAAAACATTCAGTACTTC. As protein: CSATGLTKNIQYF. The chain couples TRBV20-1 to TRBJ2-4, with D possibly being TRBD2 (6 bases). Per germline, CDR1 DFQATT and CDR2 SNEGSKA (reference sequence). V gave up 4 bases and J gave up 2 bases, with 9 bases separating them. This CDR3 is built from 13 residues.

A few counts support this clonotype. CDR3 amino acids: CASSLGFGEKLFF. CDR3 DNA sequence: TGTGCCAGCAGCTTGGGTTTCGGTGAAAAACTGTTTTTT. The chain links TRBV5-5 to TRBJ1-4; no clear D gene. CDR3 length equals 13 residues. The germline V gene encodes CDR1 SGHKS and CDR2 YYEKEE (reference sequence). The V end lost 0 bases, the J end lost 7 bases, and 7 bases lay between the germline ends.

This clonotype was found a few times. The rearrangement uses TRBV12-3 or TRBV12-4 and TRBJ2-2; D is uncertain. V lost 1 base to trimming and J lost 1 base, with 7 bases between them. CDR3 length: 15 residues. The CDR3: CASSLGQMNTGELFF. As DNA, the CDR3 is TGTGCCAGCAGTTTAGGGCAGATGAACACCGGGGAGCTGTTTTTT.

This clonotype was observed a few times. The chain joins TRBV7-9 to TRBJ2-4, with 7 nucleotides matching TRBD1. The germline V gene has CDR1 SEHNR and CDR2 FQNEAQ (reference sequence). V lost 2 bases, J lost 5 bases, and 3 bases stayed unmatched. The CDR3 contains 14 residues. CDR3 region: CASSLWQGENIQYF. The CDR3 DNA is TGTGCCAGCAGCTTATGGCAGGGGGAAAACATTCAGTACTTC.

This chain links TRBV12-3 or TRBV12-4 with TRBJ2-7, with TRBD2 as a possible D gene (6 bases). Trimming took off 5 bases at V and 3 bases at J, with 14 bases between the two ends. CDR3 length: 14 amino acids. The CDR3 DNA reads TGTGCCAGCAGTCCGGGACTTTTAAACTACGAGCAGTACTTC. Translated, it gives CASSPGLLNYEQYF.

This clonotype has a handful of counts. The rearrangement links TRBV12-3 or TRBV12-4 to TRBJ2-7; TRBD2 agrees at 14 bases. V shed 5 bases, J shed 5 bases, and the junction held 8 bases outside the gene matches. This CDR3 has 16 residues. This chain's CDR3 is CASSPDRLAGGNEQYF. Here the CDR3 DNA reads TGTGCCAGCAGTCCGGACAGACTAGCGGGAGGGAACGAGCAGTACTTC.

This sequence joins TRBV2 and TRBJ2-1; D gene unclear. Germline lookup yields CDR1 SNHLY and CDR2 FYNNEI. The V end lost 8 bases, the J end lost 6 bases, and 17 bases lay between the germline ends. This CDR3 is built from 14 residues. The CDR3 coding sequence is TGTGCCAGCGGATCGGTTGGAACTGGCAATGAGCAGTTCTTC. Translation gives CASGSVGTGNEQFF.